This T cell receptor (beta chain) was sequenced in a study of T cells after yellow fever vaccination (dated by TCRdb to between 2018 and 2021). Broadly, across the study: The SMART-Seq v4 Ultra Low Input RNA kit was used to prepare libraries from fractions with low cell numbers. The cohort comprised two healthy male donors, one aged 18 to 30 and one aged 30 to 40 years. Blood was drawn at multiple timepoints before and after primary and secondary immunization, with bulk PBMC replicates and cell subsets isolated. To follow T-cell clones before and after both primary and booster YFV17D yellow fever vaccination, bulk TCR alpha and beta repertoires underwent longitudinal sequencing. What the work shows at the level of the full study, not this receptor alone: After the booster, most of the clones that had expanded following primary vaccination were detected again (about 95% of CD4 and more than 85% of CD8), which suggests that memory was broadly maintained. The secondary T-cell response was found to be weaker but faster than the primary response, with a peak reached on day 5 rather than on day 15. The study included only a couple of donors, which limits how far the findings can be generalized. Computational filtering was required because FACS-sorted repertoires could contain abundant contaminating clonotypes from the bulk population. A small fraction of clonotypes appeared in both the CD4 and CD8 compartments, likely as a result of convergent recombination.

The treatment or condition label here, explained by the study, means: live attenuated yellow fever vaccine strain. A standard Ficoll-Paque protocol was used to isolate PBMCs from peripheral blood. Dynabeads CD4 and CD8 positive selection kits were used to isolate the CD4 and CD8 T-cell fractions. TriZol was used to extract RNA from bulk PBMCs, from CD4 and CD8 fractions, and from dextramer-positive and dextramer-negative fractions. TCR cDNA was synthesized by 5'RACE template switching, through which a universal primer site and unique molecular identifiers were introduced. Priming of cDNA synthesis was performed from both the TCR alpha and TCR beta constant segments. Two PCR steps were used to amplify libraries, with sample barcodes and sequencing adapters being added in the second step. Sequencing of libraries was performed on Illumina HiSeq 2500 (2x100 bp) or NovaSeq (2x150 bp). In the authors' own workflow: Reads were demultiplexed and collapsed into UMI consensus sequences with MIGEC, and V(D)J alignment was performed with MiXCR. Vaccine-responding clonotypes were identified with edgeR using replicate PBMC samples, with FDR below 0.01 and a log2 fold change above 5 up to day 15 being required. CD4 or CD8 identity was assigned to each bulk clonotype according to whether the clonotype was present at higher abundance in the sequenced CD4 repertoire or the sequenced CD8 repertoire. The public reads were run again by TCRdb, first through fastp at Q25 and then through MiXCR, and only productive beta chains were kept. CDR3 protein duplicates are merged, each entry listing the most common genes and DNA. TCRdb's processing, not the authors', yielded these V and J calls. In this sample the table shows under 300,000 distinct CDR3 sequences, approximately 6.3% of which occur a single time. The ten top clones hold 1% to 1.2% of the sample.

Notes on this clonotype: This receptor's antigen is unknown. No clone much larger than this one lies a single base away; base qualities are absent.

Measured from the cysteine to the phenylalanine, the CDR3 is 14 residues long. Only the CDR3 portion is preserved as DNA: 42 bases, with reading frame beginning at the first base. Trimming removed 7 bases from V and 3 bases from J; the gene matches leave 9 bases unexplained. The CDR1 and CDR2 encoded by the germline V gene (reference sequence) are LGHDT and YNNKEL. The TCR originated in a man aged 25 to 40 who received the YFV17D yellow fever vaccine. The V and J genes are TRBV3-1 and TRBJ2-7; the junction holds 7 bases that match TRBD2. The specimen comprised CD4+ T cells sorted from PBMCs, sampled on the day of the yellow fever booster vaccination. The sequence in DNA is TGTGCCAGCACCAGGTCTAGCGGTCACTACGAGCAGTACTTC. Its protein reads: CASTRSSGHYEQYF.